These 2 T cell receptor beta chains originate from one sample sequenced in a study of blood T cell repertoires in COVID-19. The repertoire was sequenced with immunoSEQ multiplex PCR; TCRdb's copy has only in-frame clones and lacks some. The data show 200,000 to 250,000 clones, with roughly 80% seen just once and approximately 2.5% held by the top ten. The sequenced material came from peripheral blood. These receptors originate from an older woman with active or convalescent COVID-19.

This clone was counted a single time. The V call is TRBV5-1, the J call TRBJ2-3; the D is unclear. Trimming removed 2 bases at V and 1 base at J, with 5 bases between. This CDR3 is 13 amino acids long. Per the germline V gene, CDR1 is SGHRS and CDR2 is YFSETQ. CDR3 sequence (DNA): TGCGCCAGCAGCTTTTCTGGCACAGATACGCAGTATTTT. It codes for CASSFSGTDTQYF.

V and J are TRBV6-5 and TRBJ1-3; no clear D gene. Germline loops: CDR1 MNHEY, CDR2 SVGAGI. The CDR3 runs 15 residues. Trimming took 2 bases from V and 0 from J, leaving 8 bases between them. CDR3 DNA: TGTGCCAGCAGTTACGGCAGATTCTCTGGAAACACCATATATTTT. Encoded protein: CASSYGRFSGNTIYF.